These 15 T cell receptor beta chains were all obtained from the same sample, sequenced in a study of tumor and adjacent non-tumor tissue in lung cancer (dated by TCRdb to 2016 to 2018). The receptor library was made with multiplex PCR. TCRdb names Illumina HiSeq 2500 as the instrument used. TCRbeta libraries were constructed through three rounds of nested PCR with primers (Table S4) according to protocols modified from ARM-PCR. TCRdb passed the public sequencing reads through fastp at Q25 and MiXCR, retaining productive beta sequences. Rows are combined by CDR3 protein, so each entry shows the most common genes and DNA. Here the sample has 100,000 to 150,000 distinct CDR3 sequences; 66% occur a single time. Clones ranked in the top ten supply 9.5% to 15% of the sample. RNA was extracted from bulk unsorted tissue and checked for quality with a NanoDrop ND-1000 and an Agilent 2100. The material sequenced was lung tumor tissue. These receptors were collected from a man under 40 with non-small cell lung cancer.

This clonotype was found once. This rearrangement joins TRBV24-1 to TRBJ1-1; D is unresolved. Trimming removed 2 bases from V and 4 bases from J, with 10 bases in between. CDR1 is KGHDR, CDR2 SFDVKD, per germline. The CDR3 loop spans 14 amino acids. In nucleotides, the CDR3 is TGTGCCACCAGTGATTCCACAGAGCGCACTGAAGCTTTCTTT. Residues: CATSDSTERTEAFF.

This clonotype turned up a few times. Possible read error: a much larger clone is one base away. J is TRBJ2-7 and V is TRBV11-2; either TRBD1 or TRBD2 may fit D (5 bases each). The germline CDR1 and CDR2 sequences are SGHAT and FQNNGV. Between the trimmed V and J ends, which lost 6 bases and 3 bases, there was a span of 21 bases. The CDR3 runs 16 residues. The DNA for the CDR3 is TGTGCCAGCAGATCCGTACGAGGGGTTGTGGGCTACGAGCAGTACTTC. It is translated as CASRSVRGVVGYEQYF.

Notes on this clonotype: Just one base apart from a much larger clone, this may be a read error. V gene TRBV29-1 combines with J gene TRBJ2-1; D possibly matches TRBD1 or TRBD2 (5 bases each). This CDR3 region has 14 residues. CDR1 SQVTM and CDR2 ANQGSEA come from the germline V gene. The DNA of the CDR3 is TGCAGCGTTGAACCCGGGACCACGGGTAATGTGCAGTTCTTC. Translating gives CSVEPGTTGNVQFF.

A few counts support this clonotype. The gene calls are TRBV7-2 and TRBJ2-2; D uncertain. Germline V gene lookup returns CDR1 SGHTA and CDR2 FQGNSA. The CDR3 covers 14 residues. Trimming cost V 2 bases and J 1 base, with 5 bases left between them. The CDR3, as DNA: TGTGCCAGCAGCTTATACAGGAACACCGGGGAGCTGTTTTTT. Translated, it gives CASSLYRNTGELFF.

The V gene is TRBV7-3, the J gene TRBJ2-1; 7 bases fit TRBD1. The CDR3 extends over 13 amino acids. Germline CDR1 SGHTA, CDR2 FQGTGA. Losses at the gene ends were 5 bases for V and 8 bases for J; bases not matched to a gene: 6. CDR3 DNA sequence: TGTGCCAGCAGCGGAAGACAGGGCTATGAGCAGTTCTTC. It yields the protein CASSGRQGYEQFF. Using reference TRBV7-3 and TRBJ2-1 for the parts outside the CDR3, the full variable domain is GAGVSQTPSNKVTEKGKYVELRCDPISGHTALYWYRQSLGQGPEFLIYFQGTGAADDSGLPNDRFFAVRPEGSVSTLKIQRTERGDSAVYLCASSGRQGYEQFFGPGTRLTVL.

A remark on this clonotype: The junction departs from germline at one end; a sequencing error may be responsible. The chain couples TRBV20-1 to TRBJ2-7; TRBD2 aligns across 8 bases. The CDR3 loop spans 15 amino acids. Per germline, CDR1 DFQATT and CDR2 SNEGSKA (reference sequence). The CDR3 DNA is TGCAATGCTTTATCCGGGACTAGGGGAACCTACGAGCAGTACTTC. This encodes CNALSGTRGTYEQYF.

The CDR3 DNA reads as TGCGCCAGCAGCTTGGCCACGGGGGGCTTTGGCAATGAGCAGTTCTTC. Encoded protein: CASSLATGGFGNEQFF. The chain joins TRBV5-1 to TRBJ2-1; weak D call: TRBD2 (7 bases). Germline CDR1 is SGHRS and CDR2 is YFSETQ. The CDR3 has 16 residues. The V end was cut by 0 bases, the J end by 6 bases, with 16 bases between. Full variable domain (outside the CDR3, taken from reference TRBV5-1 and TRBJ2-1): KAGVTQTPRYLIKTRGQQVTLSCSPISGHRSVSWYQQTPGQGLQFLFEYFSETQRNKGNFPGRFSGRQFSNSRSEMNVSTLELGDSALYLCASSLATGGFGNEQFFGPGTRLTVL.

Remarks on this clonotype: Germline is not matched at one junction end, which may reflect a read error. The chain has TRBV20-1 and TRBJ2-7; 7 nucleotides line up with TRBD1. Germline V lookup: CDR1 DFQATT, CDR2 SNEGSKA (reference sequence). There are 14 residues in the CDR3. The CDR3 is CSARGGGTAHDRHF. CDR3 bases: TGCAGTGCTAGAGGGGGTGGGACAGCCCACGACCGGCACTTC.

V and J are TRBV12-3 or TRBV12-4 and TRBJ2-6; D may be TRBD1 (6 bases). The V end lost 4 bases, the J end lost 1 base, and 14 bases lay between the germline ends. This CDR3 comprises 17 residues. The CDR3 spells CASSSRTVASGANVLTF. The CDR3 DNA reads as TGTGCCAGCAGTTCTCGGACAGTAGCTTCTGGGGCCAACGTCCTGACTTTC.

The CDR3 region is CASSWGHNEKLFF. For the CDR3, the DNA is TGTGCCAGCAGCTGGGGTCATAATGAAAAACTGTTTTTT. The rearrangement uses TRBV5-5 and TRBJ1-4, with D uncertain. Trimming took 3 bases from V and 4 from J, leaving 7 bases between them. Germline V gene data show CDR1 as SGHKS and CDR2 as YYEKEE (reference sequence). The CDR3 runs to 13 residues. The full variable domain, rest sourced from reference TRBV5-5 and TRBJ1-4, is DAGVTQSPTHLIKTRGQQVTLRCSPISGHKSVSWYQQVLGQGPQFIFQYYEKEERGRGNFPDRFSARQFPNYSSELNVNALLLGDSALYLCASSWGHNEKLFFGSGTQLSVL.

There are many counts of this clonotype. The chain combines TRBV12-3 or TRBV12-4 with TRBJ1-1, with D unresolved. The CDR3 sequence is 14 residues long. The V gene lost 7 bases and the J gene lost 1 base, with 13 bases spanning the gap. CDR3 coding DNA: TGTGCCAGCACCAGCACATGGAAGAACACTGAAGCTTTCTTT. Protein sequence: CASTSTWKNTEAFF.

With respect to this clonotype: It may be a read error: a sequence one base away is much more abundant. This sequence joins TRBV20-1 and TRBJ1-2, with 8 bases that match TRBD1. The germline CDR1 and CDR2 sequences are DFQATT and SNEGSKA (reference sequence). V shed 1 base and J 7 bases; nucleotides not matched to a gene: 11. The CDR3 loop spans 15 amino acids. The CDR3 sequence is CSARVLTGDVGGYTF. DNA for the CDR3: TGCAGTGCTAGAGTTCTGACAGGGGACGTCGGTGGCTACACCTTC.

This clonotype was observed once. This may stem from a read error, because a much larger clone lies one nucleotide away. The chain employs TRBV12-3 or TRBV12-4 and TRBJ2-1, with 8 bases identical to TRBD2. The V and J ends lost 3 bases and 6 bases, in that order; junction bases with no gene match: 10. The CDR3 is made up of 16 amino acids. The CDR3 coding sequence is TGTGCCAGCAGTTTTCGCCGGACTAGCAGCTTCAATGAGCAGTTCTTC. This gives the protein CASSFRRTSSFNEQFF.

This clonotype was counted between two and nine times. The J gene is TRBJ2-7, the V gene TRBV7-2; D is uncertain. Germline V gene data show CDR1 as SGHTA and CDR2 as FQGNSA. Trimming removed 1 base at V and 2 bases at J, with 6 bases between. The CDR3 length is 13 residues. In DNA form, the CDR3 reads TGTGCCAGCAGCTTAGATCTCCCCTACGAGCAGTACTTC. Amino acids: CASSLDLPYEQYF.

This clonotype occurred many times. The chain is built from TRBV20-1 and TRBJ2-3, with 14 bases aligning to TRBD2. Germline-derived CDR1 and CDR2 are DFQATT and SNEGSKA (reference sequence). The V gene end was trimmed by 3 bases and the J gene end by 5 bases; junction bases not matched to a gene: 16. This CDR3 has 19 amino acids. The CDR3: CSARVRGYTGLAGVDTQYF. CDR3 in DNA: TGCAGTGCTAGGGTCAGGGGGTACACGGGACTAGCGGGAGTAGATACGCAGTATTTT.